A selection of T cell receptor beta chains follows, all from one sample in a study of breast tumors, draining lymph nodes, adjacent tissues. A single record per CDR3 protein comes from TCRdb applying MiXCR to the multiplex PCR reads. The repertoire holds over 150,000 distinct CDR3 sequences, approximately 30% seen once, with roughly 4.5% in the top ten. The sequenced material came from axillary lymph node tissue. The receptors originated from a female donor with breast cancer. Some clones in this sample may be carry-over from other donors' samples. Both conserved end residues are part of each CDR3. D genes are given only for firm matches. Rows give clone size only sometimes, using once, few, many, or a class for an expanded clone.

d_gene	abundance	j_gene	v_gene	CDR3aa	CDR3nt
NA	many	TRBJ1-2	TRBV7-8	CASSIAGGGGYTF	TGTGCCAGCAGCATCGCAGGAGGTGGTGGCTACACCTTC
NA	many	TRBJ2-3	TRBV20-1	CSAVTGTSTDTQYF	TGCAGTGCTGTGACAGGCACTAGCACAGATACGCAGTATTTT
NA	many	TRBJ2-7	TRBV11-2	CASSFGSYEQYF	TGTGCCAGCAGCTTCGGCTCCTACGAGCAGTACTTC
NA	NA	TRBJ2-5	TRBV9	CASSVELGDETQYF	TGTGCCAGCAGCGTAGAGCTGGGAGATGAGACCCAGTACTTC
NA	medium-sized	TRBJ1-4	TRBV19	CASRWGRVAATNEKLFF	TGTGCCAGTAGATGGGGCAGGGTGGCTGCAACTAATGAAAAACTGTTTTTT
NA	NA	TRBJ2-2	TRBV25-1	CASSESDGVSGELLF	TGTGCCAGCAGTGAATCGGACGGGGTTTCCGGGGAGCTGCTTTTT
TRBD1	few	TRBJ1-2	TRBV3-1	CASSDRGNNYGYTF	TGTGCCAGCTCGGACAGGGGAAACAACTATGGCTACACCTTC
TRBD1	NA	TRBJ2-3	TRBV27	CASSPLTGVSTDTQYF	TGTGCCAGCAGTCCCTTGACAGGGGTGAGCACAGATACGCAGTATTTT
TRBD1	NA	TRBJ2-1	TRBV5-5	CASSLGDRGYNEQFF	TGTGCCAGCAGCCTGGGGGACAGGGGTTACAATGAGCAGTTCTTC
NA	NA	TRBJ1-5	TRBV6-5	CASSAFGF	TGTGCCAGCAGTGCCTTCGGGTTT
NA	NA	TRBJ1-5	TRBV11-2	CASRPTHQPQHF	TGTGCCAGCAGGCCGACACACCAGCCCCAGCATTTT
TRBD2	many	TRBJ2-5	TRBV4-1	CASSHKGPGLAGVGQETQYF	TGCGCCAGCAGCCACAAGGGTCCGGGACTAGCGGGCGTTGGGCAAGAGACCCAGTACTTC
NA	many	TRBJ2-7	TRBV19	CASSSRGLAEQYF	TGTGCCAGTAGTAGTCGAGGTCTGGCCGAGCAGTACTTC
TRBD2	many	TRBJ2-3	TRBV7-2	CASSSPTSGGARDTQYF	TGTGCCAGCAGCTCCCCGACTAGCGGGGGGGCTAGAGATACGCAGTATTTT
TRBD1	NA	TRBJ2-6	TRBV5-6	CASSRLGTASSGANVLTF	TGTGCCAGCAGCCGCTTGGGGACAGCCAGCTCTGGGGCCAACGTCCTGACTTTC
NA	many	TRBJ1-4	TRBV7-2	CASSLAMYGGMREKLFF	TGTGCCAGCAGCTTAGCCATGTATGGAGGGATGCGTGAAAAACTGTTTTTT
TRBD1	many	TRBJ1-5	TRBV4-1	CASSQYRGNQPQHF	TGCGCCAGCAGCCAGTACAGGGGGAATCAGCCCCAGCATTTT
NA	many	TRBJ2-3	TRBV7-9	CASSLISGLSTDTQYF	TGTGCCAGCAGCTTAATCAGCGGCCTTAGCACAGATACGCAGTATTTT
NA	NA	TRBJ2-7	TRBV27	CASSLRNPAEQYF	TGTGCCAGCAGTTTACGAAACCCGGCCGAGCAGTACTTC
TRBD1	many	TRBJ1-1	TRBV4-2	CASSQGRQGTEAFF	TGTGCCAGCAGCCAAGGGAGACAGGGAACTGAAGCTTTCTTT
NA	many	TRBJ2-3	TRBV11-3	CASSLGAGLDTQYF	TGTGCCAGCAGCTTAGGCGCGGGTTTGGATACGCAGTATTTT
NA	NA	TRBJ2-5	TRBV10-2	CASSEVRMAAQSAPETQYF	TGCGCCAGCAGTGAAGTTAGGATGGCAGCTCAATCAGCCCCAGAGACCCAGTACTTC
NA	many	TRBJ2-2	TRBV2	CASSQYRNTGELFF	TGTGCCAGCAGTCAATACAGGAACACCGGGGAGCTGTTTTTT
NA	many	TRBJ2-7	TRBV6-5	CASTDGLGYEQYF	TGTGCCAGCACCGACGGACTCGGATACGAGCAGTACTTC
TRBD1	NA	TRBJ1-6	TRBV19	CASSVTGTDNSPLHF	TGTGCCAGTAGTGTAACCGGGACAGACAATTCACCCCTCCACTTT
TRBD1	many	TRBJ1-6	TRBV20-1	CSARALTGRDSPLHF	TGCAGTGCTAGAGCACTGACAGGGCGTGATTCACCCCTCCACTTT
NA	many	TRBJ1-5	TRBV19	CASSRGGDQPQHF	TGTGCCAGTAGTCGGGGGGGTGATCAGCCCCAGCATTTT
NA	many	TRBJ2-1	TRBV20-1	CSARGQIVRAGSSSYNEQFF	TGCAGTGCTAGAGGTCAGATCGTTCGGGCCGGAAGTTCGTCCTACAATGAGCAGTTCTTC